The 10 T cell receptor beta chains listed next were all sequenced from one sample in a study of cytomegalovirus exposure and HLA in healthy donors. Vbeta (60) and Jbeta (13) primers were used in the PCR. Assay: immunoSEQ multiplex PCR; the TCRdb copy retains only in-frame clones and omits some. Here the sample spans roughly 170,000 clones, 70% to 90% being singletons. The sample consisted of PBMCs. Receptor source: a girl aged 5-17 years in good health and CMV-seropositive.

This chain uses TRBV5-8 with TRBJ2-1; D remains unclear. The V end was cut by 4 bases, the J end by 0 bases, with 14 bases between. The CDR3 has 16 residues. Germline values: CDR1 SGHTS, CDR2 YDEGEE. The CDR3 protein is CASSLFAASSYNEQFF. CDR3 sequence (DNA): TGTGCCAGCAGCCTATTTGCTGCGAGCTCCTACAATGAGCAGTTCTTC.

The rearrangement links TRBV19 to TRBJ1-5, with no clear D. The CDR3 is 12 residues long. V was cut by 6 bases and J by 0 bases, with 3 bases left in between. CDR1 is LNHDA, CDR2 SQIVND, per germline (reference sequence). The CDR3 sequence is CASRHSNQPQHF. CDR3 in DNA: TGTGCCAGTAGACATAGCAATCAGCCCCAGCATTTT. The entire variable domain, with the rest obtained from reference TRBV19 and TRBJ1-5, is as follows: DGGITQSPKYLFRKEGQNVTLSCEQNLNHDAMYWYRQDPGQGLRLIYYSQIVNDFQKGDIAEGYSVSREKKESFPLTVTSAQKNPTAFYLCASRHSNQPQHFGDGTRLSIL.

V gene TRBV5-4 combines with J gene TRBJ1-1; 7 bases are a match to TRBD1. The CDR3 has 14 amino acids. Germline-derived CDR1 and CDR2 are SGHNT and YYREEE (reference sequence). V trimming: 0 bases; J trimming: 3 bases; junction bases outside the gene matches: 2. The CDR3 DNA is TGTGCCAGCAGCTTGGAAGGGGGCTACACTGAAGCTTTCTTT. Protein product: CASSLEGGYTEAFF.

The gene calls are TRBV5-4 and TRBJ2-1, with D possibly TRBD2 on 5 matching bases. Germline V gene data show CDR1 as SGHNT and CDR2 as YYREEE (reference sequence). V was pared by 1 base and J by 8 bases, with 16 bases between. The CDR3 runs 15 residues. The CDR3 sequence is CASSLTSSYVHEQFF. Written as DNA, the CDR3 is TGTGCCAGCAGCTTGACTAGTTCTTACGTCCATGAGCAGTTCTTC.

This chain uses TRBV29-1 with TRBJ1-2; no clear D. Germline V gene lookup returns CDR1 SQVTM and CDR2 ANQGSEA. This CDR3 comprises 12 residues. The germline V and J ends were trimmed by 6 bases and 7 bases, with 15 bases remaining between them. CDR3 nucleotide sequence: TGCAGCGTCCCCCGCCGGGAGAGTGGCTACACCTTC. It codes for CSVPRRESGYTF.

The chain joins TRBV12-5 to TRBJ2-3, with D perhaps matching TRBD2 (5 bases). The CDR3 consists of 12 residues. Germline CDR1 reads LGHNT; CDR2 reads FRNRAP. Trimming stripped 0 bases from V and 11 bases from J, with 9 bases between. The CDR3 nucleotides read TGTGCTAGTGGTTTGGTAGGCGGACTGCAGTATTTT. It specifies CASGLVGGLQYF.

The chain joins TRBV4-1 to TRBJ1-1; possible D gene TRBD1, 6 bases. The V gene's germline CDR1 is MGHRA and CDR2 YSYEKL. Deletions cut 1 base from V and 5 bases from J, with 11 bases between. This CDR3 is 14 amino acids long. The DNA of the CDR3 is TGCGCCAGCAGCCAAGTGGGAGGGGGTACTGAAGCTTTCTTT. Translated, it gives CASSQVGGGTEAFF.

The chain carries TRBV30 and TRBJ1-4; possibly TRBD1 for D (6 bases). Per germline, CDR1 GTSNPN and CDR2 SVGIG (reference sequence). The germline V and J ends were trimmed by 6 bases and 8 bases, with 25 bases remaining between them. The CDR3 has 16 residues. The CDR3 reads CACPAGGGRVREKLFF. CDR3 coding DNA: TGTGCCTGCCCCGCTGGGGGGGGCAGGGTTCGGGAAAAACTGTTTTTT.

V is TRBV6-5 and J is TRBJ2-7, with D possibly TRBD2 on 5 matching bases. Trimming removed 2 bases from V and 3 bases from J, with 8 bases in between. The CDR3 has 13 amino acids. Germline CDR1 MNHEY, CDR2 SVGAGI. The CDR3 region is CASSYRRDYEQYF. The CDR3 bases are TGTGCCAGCAGTTACCGACGGGACTACGAGCAGTACTTC.

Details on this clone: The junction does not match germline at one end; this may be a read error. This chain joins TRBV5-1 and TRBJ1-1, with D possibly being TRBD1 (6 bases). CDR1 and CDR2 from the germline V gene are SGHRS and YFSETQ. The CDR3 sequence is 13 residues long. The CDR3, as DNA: TGCGGCAGCAGCCTCACAGGGATCACTGAAGCTTTCTTT. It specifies CGSSLTGITEAFF. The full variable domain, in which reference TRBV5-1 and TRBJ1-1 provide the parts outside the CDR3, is KAGVTQTPRYLIKTRGQQVTLSCSPISGHRSVSWYQQTPGQGLQFLFEYFSETQRNKGNFPGRFSGRQFSNSRSEMNVSTLELGDSALYLCGSSLTGITEAFFGQGTRLTVV.